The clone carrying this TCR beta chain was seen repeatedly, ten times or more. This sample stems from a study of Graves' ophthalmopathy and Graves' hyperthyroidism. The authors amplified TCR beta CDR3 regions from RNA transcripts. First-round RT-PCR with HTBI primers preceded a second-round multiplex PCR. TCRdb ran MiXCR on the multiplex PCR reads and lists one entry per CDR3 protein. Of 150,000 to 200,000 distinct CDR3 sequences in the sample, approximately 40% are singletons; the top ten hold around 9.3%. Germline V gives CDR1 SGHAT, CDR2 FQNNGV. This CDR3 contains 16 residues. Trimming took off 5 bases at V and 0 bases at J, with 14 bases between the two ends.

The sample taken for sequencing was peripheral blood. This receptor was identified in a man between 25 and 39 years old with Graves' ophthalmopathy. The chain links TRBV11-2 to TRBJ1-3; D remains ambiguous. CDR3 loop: CASSLAQFLSGNTIYF. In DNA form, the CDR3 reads TGTGCCAGCAGCCTCGCACAGTTCCTCTCTGGAAACACCATATATTTT.